A selection of T cell receptor beta chains follows, all from one sample in a study of metastatic and nonmetastatic thyroid tumors. Via MiXCR, TCRdb re-called the PCR reads. The top ten clones hold roughly 40% of a sample with over 20,000 clones, 15% of them seen once. Sequencing input: blood. All receptors come from a female donor with papillary thyroid cancer or a benign thyroid nodule (not recorded which). Some clones in this sample may be carry-over from other donors' samples. The CDR3 runs from the conserved cysteine through the conserved F or W. A D gene is named only where the DNA matches it firmly. For some rows the clone size is stated as once, few or many, or as a class when expanded; others skip it.

d_call,clone_size,v_call,j_call,cdr3_length,cdr3_nt,cdr3_aa
-,many,TRBV5-1,TRBJ2-1,14,TGCGCCAGCAGCTTGGCCCAGGGGGGATTTGAGCAGTTCTTC,CASSLAQGGFEQFF
TRBD2,many,TRBV5-4,TRBJ2-2,17,TGTGCCAGCAGCTTGGCCCTGACTAGCGGGAGATCGGGGGAGCTGTTTTTT,CASSLALTSGRSGELFF
TRBD1,once,TRBV30,TRBJ2-3,15,TGTGCCTGCTACTCCGGGACAGGGGGCACAGATACGCAGTATTTT,CACYSGTGGTDTQYF
TRBD1,many,TRBV13,TRBJ1-1,11,TGTGCCAGCAGCTCGGACAGGGAAGCTTTCTTT,CASSSDREAFF
-,many,TRBV2,TRBJ2-3,13,TGTGCCAGCAGTGAAGGAAGACAAGATACGCAGTATTTT,CASSEGRQDTQYF
-,-,TRBV12-3/TRBV12-4,TRBJ2-1,13,TGTGCCAGCGGGGGCGGGGGTGGTGATGAGCAGTTCTTC,CASGGGGGDEQFF
TRBD1,many,TRBV19,TRBJ2-7,13,TGTGCCAGTAGTCCAGGGACAGTCTACGAGCAGTACTTC,CASSPGTVYEQYF
-,many,TRBV30,TRBJ2-7,13,TGTGCCTGGAGTGAGGGGGGAAGGGACGAGCAGTACTTC,CAWSEGGRDEQYF
TRBD2,many,TRBV7-9,TRBJ2-7,15,TGTGCCAGCAGCTTCGGACTAGCGGGGATCTACGAGCAGTACTTC,CASSFGLAGIYEQYF
-,-,TRBV5-1,TRBJ2-2,14,TGCGCCAGCAGCTTGTTCCAGGGCTCCGGGGAGCTGTTTTTT,CASSLFQGSGELFF
TRBD2,-,TRBV11-2,TRBJ2-1,15,TGTGCCAGCAGCGGGGGACTAGCCAAAAACAATGAGCAGTTCTTC,CASSGGLAKNNEQFF
-,many,TRBV19,TRBJ2-1,16,TGTGCCAGTAGTCCTAGGAGGGGACGGGGCTACAATGAGCAGTTCTTC,CASSPRRGRGYNEQFF
-,many,TRBV10-3,TRBJ2-1,15,TGTGCCATCAGTGAGTCGGGGAGCTCCAACAATGAGCAGTTCTTC,CAISESGSSNNEQFF
-,-,TRBV11-2,TRBJ2-5,15,TGTGCCAGCAGTCCACTCAACTCGTTCAGGGAGACCCAGTACTTC,CASSPLNSFRETQYF
-,-,TRBV2,TRBJ1-5,15,TGTGCCAGCAGTGTCGGGGAAAGGAGCAATCAGCCCCAGCATTTT,CASSVGERSNQPQHF
-,many,TRBV15,TRBJ2-5,12,TGTGCCACCAGCAGAGGTCGGGAGACCCAGTACTTC,CATSRGRETQYF
TRBD1,many,TRBV6-5,TRBJ1-2,16,TGTGCCAGCAGTTACACCCGGACAGGACCGGACTATGGCTACACCTTC,CASSYTRTGPDYGYTF
TRBD2,-,TRBV5-4,TRBJ2-1,15,TGTGCCAGCATTCGTGGGACTAGCGGGAGGGCGGAGCAGTTCTTC,CASIRGTSGRAEQFF
TRBD1,many,TRBV25-1,TRBJ2-5,15,TGTGCCAGCCGTAGCACTAGACAGGGGTGGGAGACCCAGTACTTC,CASRSTRQGWETQYF
-,many,TRBV6-1,TRBJ2-7,14,TGTGCCAGCAAACGGGACGGGCCTCCCTACGAGCAGTACTTC,CASKRDGPPYEQYF
-,many,TRBV7-9,TRBJ2-3,13,TGTGCCAGCAGCTTAAGGGGTTCAGATACGCAGTATTTT,CASSLRGSDTQYF
-,many,TRBV6-1,TRBJ2-1,14,TGTGCCAGCAGCGAATCCGGGAGCTACAATGAGCAGTTCTTC,CASSESGSYNEQFF
-,many,TRBV28,TRBJ2-7,13,TGTGCCAGCAGATCGGACTCTCCGGTTGAGCAGTACTTC,CASRSDSPVEQYF